This TCR beta chain appears in the sequencing data of a study of T cells after yellow fever vaccination. This CDR3 has 13 residues. CDR1 and CDR2 (germline): MNHNS, SASEGT. J lost 1 base, V lost 6 bases, and 2 bases had no gene match. This clonotype occurred a few times. This may be a read error, as it is one base from a much larger clone. TCRdb independently ran MiXCR on the 5' RACE reads; one entry per CDR3 protein. The table lists a few hundred thousand distinct CDR3 sequences, less than 20% of them singletons. The chain employs TRBV6-1 and TRBJ2-5; 7 bases map to TRBD1. The sequence came from a man aged 18 to 30 who received the YFV17D yellow fever vaccine. The input for sequencing was PBMCs, taken 4 to 5 days after the first yellow fever vaccination. CDR3 protein: CASSGQAQETQYF. CDR3 nucleotides: TGTGCCAGCAGCGGACAGGCCCAAGAGACCCAGTACTTC.